This TCR beta chain was profiled in a study of T cells expressing NK-cell markers. Study background: All TCR beta repertoires analysed originated from sorted CD3+CD56+NKG2C+, CD3+CD56+NKG2C- and CD3+CD56-NKG2C+ T cells. Eight donors were sequenced, of whom seven were HCMV-seropositive, while the remaining one was HCMV-seronegative.

Germline V gene lookup returns CDR1 SGHTA and CDR2 FQGNSA. The CDR3 spans 13 residues. In regard to this clonotype: Its antigen is currently unknown.

Reprocessing the 5' RACE reads, TCRdb reports a single entry for every CDR3 protein and omits DNA. Its listing shows almost 450,000 distinct CDR3 sequences. Overall study findings and caveats: These same clonotypes (in a few donors) also led the CD3+CD56-NKG2C+ fraction. Dominant NKG2C+ clonotypes accounted for roughly 1.0-8% of CD8+ T cells in six donors.

Sample: blood T cells: a sorted CD56 or NKG2C T cell subset, CD4+ or CD8+ T cells, or bulk PBMC T cells (not recorded which). This clonotype was sampled from a woman between 18 and 70 years old in good health. V gene TRBV7-2 combines with J gene TRBJ2-7; TCRdb gives TRBD2 as the D gene, but with no DNA this cannot be confirmed. This chain's CDR3 is CASSSGGVYEQYF.